A single sample gave rise to the 20 T cell receptor beta chains below, sequenced in a study of cytomegalovirus exposure and HLA in healthy donors. This PCR relied on a set of 60 Vbeta primers and 13 Jbeta primers. Sequenced by immunoSEQ multiplex PCR; TCRdb stores in-frame clones only, minus some. The sample gives 140,000 or so clones, 80% of which show up once; roughly 4.7% is in the top ten. The sample taken for sequencing was PBMCs. These receptor sequences come from a man in his forties in good health and CMV-seronegative.

The chain uses TRBV6-5 and TRBJ2-2; tentative D call: TRBD2 (5 bases). The CDR3 is 15 residues long. Trimming left V 2 bases short and J 5 bases short, with 12 bases between. CDR1 is MNHEY, CDR2 SVGAGI, per germline. CDR3 nucleotides: TGTGCCAGCAGTTACCTCGGGGAAACAACCGGGGAGCTGTTTTTT. Encoded protein: CASSYLGETTGELFF.

The chain links TRBV6-5 to TRBJ1-1; D perhaps matches TRBD1 (5 bases). Between the trimmed V and J ends, which lost 7 bases and 6 bases, there was a span of 21 bases. The germline V gene has CDR1 MNHEY and CDR2 SVGAGI. The CDR3 is 15 residues long. CDR3 residues: CASIKTAGVRAEAFF. CDR3 sequence (DNA): TGTGCCAGCATCAAAACTGCGGGGGTCCGGGCTGAAGCTTTCTTT.

The rearrangement uses TRBV9 and TRBJ2-3, with 13 bases that match TRBD2. This CDR3 comprises 19 residues. Germline values: CDR1 SGDLS, CDR2 YYNGEE. After removal of 2 bases from V and 0 bases from J, the junction contained 9 bases not matched to a gene. The CDR3 nucleotides are TGTGCCAGCAGCGTGATAAGACCGGGACTAGCGGGGAGCACAGATACGCAGTATTTT. It specifies CASSVIRPGLAGSTDTQYF.

This clone has only one observation. The chain links TRBV5-1 to TRBJ1-2; D perhaps matches TRBD1 (6 bases). The CDR3 has 13 amino acids. The germline V gene has CDR1 SGHRS and CDR2 YFSETQ. Trimming left V 1 base short and J 6 bases short, with 10 bases between. DNA for the CDR3: TGCGCCAGCAGCTTGTGGGGGCAAGATGGCTACACCTTC. This codes for CASSLWGQDGYTF.

V and J are TRBV7-9 and TRBJ1-1; the match to TRBD1 covers 7 bases. This CDR3 has 15 residues. V lost 5 bases and J lost 4; bases outside the gene matches: 10. Germline CDR1 is SEHNR and CDR2 is FQNEAQ (reference sequence). Here the CDR3 DNA reads TGTGCCAGCAGCGTTCGACAGGGTGGGATCACTGAAGCTTTCTTT. It encodes CASSVRQGGITEAFF.

As regards this clone: Other DNA variants within this sample encode the same CDR3. V gene TRBV28 combines with J gene TRBJ1-1, with D uncertain. Germline V gene sequence: CDR1 MDHEN, CDR2 SYDVKM. V was shortened by 7 bases and J by 5 bases, with 11 bases between the two germline ends. This CDR3 comprises 12 residues. The CDR3 bases are TGTGCCAGCACCATATCAGTTACTGAAGCTTTCTTT. It specifies CASTISVTEAFF.

The chain has TRBV19 and TRBJ1-6, with no clear D. CDR1 and CDR2 from the germline V gene are LNHDA and SQIVND (reference sequence). CDR3 length: 14 residues. V was trimmed by 3 bases and J by 7 bases, leaving 10 bases between them. The CDR3 reads CASSIGVENSPLHF. CDR3 nucleotides: TGTGCCAGTAGTATCGGGGTGGAAAATTCACCCCTCCACTTT.

There are a few counts of this clone. The CDR3 bases are TGTGCCAGCAGCTGGGGCGGACAGGGTCTGAGCGAGCAGTACTTC. It encodes CASSWGGQGLSEQYF. The V gene is TRBV7-9, the J gene TRBJ2-7; the match to TRBD1 covers 8 bases. The CDR3 is made up of 15 amino acids. Germline lookup yields CDR1 SEHNR and CDR2 FQNEAQ (reference sequence). Trimming took 4 bases from V and 6 from J; bases not matched to a gene: 11.

Concerning this clone: One end of the junction varies from germline; a read error may be responsible. This same CDR3 is encoded by further DNA sequences in the sample. V usage is TRBV5-4 and J usage is TRBJ2-3; 7 nucleotides line up with TRBD1. The CDR3 runs to 16 residues. CDR1 is SGHNT and CDR2 is YYREEE in the germline V gene (reference sequence). The DNA for the CDR3 is TGTGCCAGCAACCTTAGGGGGACAGATAGCACGGATACGCAGTATTTT. Its translation is CASNLRGTDSTDTQYF.

This clone showed up just a few times. The rearrangement uses TRBV5-1 and TRBJ1-1, with D hard to call. The CDR3 contains 14 residues. CDR1 is SGHRS, CDR2 YFSETQ, per germline. V was shortened by 4 bases and J by 4 bases, with 14 bases between the two germline ends. This CDR3 is CASSDGGGFTEAFF. The CDR3 DNA sequence: TGCGCCAGCAGCGACGGTGGAGGATTCACTGAAGCTTTCTTT. Full variable domain (rest looked up from reference TRBV5-1 and TRBJ1-1): KAGVTQTPRYLIKTRGQQVTLSCSPISGHRSVSWYQQTPGQGLQFLFEYFSETQRNKGNFPGRFSGRQFSNSRSEMNVSTLELGDSALYLCASSDGGGFTEAFFGQGTRLTVV.

This chain connects TRBV7-9 to TRBJ1-2; D gene ambiguous. Trimming removed 1 base from V and 9 bases from J, with 21 bases in between. This CDR3 has 16 residues. The germline V gene encodes CDR1 SEHNR and CDR2 FQNEAQ (reference sequence). The CDR3 nucleotides are TGTGCCAGCAGCTTAGGGTTACAGACCAAAGAGGGCAGCTACACCTTC. It yields the protein CASSLGLQTKEGSYTF.

CDR3 in DNA: TGTGCCAGCAGCCCACAGGGGCCGGGGAACACTGAAGCTTTCTTT. The encoded protein is CASSPQGPGNTEAFF. V usage is TRBV7-8 and J usage is TRBJ1-1; 7 positions agree with TRBD1. The germline gives CDR1 SGHVS, CDR2 FQNEAQ. V was pared by 5 bases and J by 1 base, with 7 bases of the junction left unmatched. There are 15 residues in the CDR3.

V usage is TRBV6-1 and J usage is TRBJ2-6; 7 bases line up with TRBD1. Germline CDR1 reads MNHNS; CDR2 reads SASEGT. After removal of 7 bases from V and 4 bases from J, the junction contained 4 bases not matched to a gene. The CDR3 runs to 14 residues. The CDR3 here is CASTQGDGANVLTF. DNA of the CDR3: TGTGCCAGCACCCAGGGGGACGGGGCCAACGTCCTGACTTTC.

The chain has TRBV6-1 and TRBJ1-2; D unresolved. The CDR3 spans 14 residues. Trimming cost V 6 bases and J 0 bases, with 11 bases left between them. Germline V gene sequence: CDR1 MNHNS, CDR2 SASEGT. In nucleotides, the CDR3 is TGTGCCAGCAGGGAGGACCCAGCTAACTATGGCTACACCTTC. Its protein is CASREDPANYGYTF.

V and J are TRBV30 and TRBJ1-4, with TRBD1 as a possible D gene (5 bases). The CDR3 covers 15 residues. V lost 2 bases to trimming and J lost 4 bases, with 14 bases between them. CDR1 and CDR2 from the germline V gene are GTSNPN and SVGIG (reference sequence). This CDR3 reads CAWSSPGGVNEKLFF. In DNA, the CDR3 is TGTGCCTGGAGTTCTCCGGGGGGGGTTAATGAAAAACTGTTTTTT.

The rearrangement uses TRBV5-5 and TRBJ1-1; D remains ambiguous. Germline assignment: CDR1 SGHKS and CDR2 YYEKEE (reference sequence). CDR3 length equals 15 residues. V lost 5 bases and J 4 bases, leaving 18 bases between the germline ends. The CDR3 DNA reads as TGTGCCAGCAGAGGGAAGTACGAGGGAATCACTGAAGCTTTCTTT. Its protein product is CASRGKYEGITEAFF.

The chain links TRBV15 to TRBJ1-5; 10 bases are shared with TRBD1. V shed 4 bases and J 3 bases; nucleotides not matched to a gene: 3. CDR3 length equals 15 residues. The germline CDR1 and CDR2 sequences are LNHNV and YYDKDF (reference sequence). The CDR3 here is CATSKDRGVNQPQHF. For the CDR3, the DNA is TGTGCCACCAGCAAGGACAGGGGGGTCAATCAGCCCCAGCATTTT.

The chain carries TRBV19 and TRBJ2-5; TRBD1 matches at 10 bases. The V segment lost 5 bases and the J segment 4 bases; nucleotides outside the gene matches: 10. Germline V gives CDR1 LNHDA, CDR2 SQIVND (reference sequence). The length of the CDR3 is 16 residues. The CDR3 loop is CASSHRGGQGRETQYF. The CDR3 nucleotides read TGTGCCAGTAGTCATAGGGGGGGACAGGGGAGAGAGACCCAGTACTTC.

The J gene is TRBJ1-1, the V gene TRBV28; tentative D call: TRBD1 (5 bases). Germline CDR1 and CDR2: MDHEN and SYDVKM. The V and J ends lost 6 bases and 1 base respectively, with 9 bases between them. This CDR3 comprises 13 residues. CDR3 bases: TGTGCCAGCAGCAGTAGGGGGAACACTGAAGCTTTCTTT. It yields the protein CASSSRGNTEAFF.

This clone appeared a single time. The V and J genes are TRBV25-1 and TRBJ1-6; D gene unclear. Trimming removed 4 bases from V and 7 bases from J, with 11 bases in between. The CDR3 length is 14 residues. Germline CDR1 reads MGHDK; CDR2 reads SYGVNS. CDR3: CASSGGLYNSPLHF. CDR3 in DNA: TGTGCCAGCAGTGGCGGCCTTTACAATTCACCCCTCCACTTT.